Listed below are T cell receptor beta chains from one sample, sequenced in a study of human versus mouse CDR3 diversity and MHC coevolution. The table came from immunoSEQ multiplex PCR; TCRdb's copy has only in-frame clones and leaves some out. The profile shows around 74,000 clones, under 95% of them singletons. The sample taken for sequencing was naive CD4+ T cells from blood. These receptors originate from a person between 25 and 75 years old in good health. CDR3s include the opening cysteine and the closing phenylalanine or tryptophan. D genes are given only for firm matches. For some rows the clone size is stated as once, few or many, or as a class when expanded; others skip it.

size: -
V: TRBV9
D: TRBD2
J: TRBJ2-2
DNA: TGTGCCAGCAGCGTACAGCGGGGGCCCGGCACCGGGGAGCTGTTTTTT
CDR3: CASSVQRGPGTGELFF

size: once
V: TRBV30
D: -
J: TRBJ1-1
DNA: TGTGCCTGGTCCTTTTTAAACACTGAAGCTTTCTTT
CDR3: CAWSFLNTEAFF

size: -
V: TRBV15
D: TRBD2
J: TRBJ2-7
DNA: TGTGCCACCAGCAGAGATCGGCCTAGCGGAAGCTCCTACGAGCAGTACTTC
CDR3: CATSRDRPSGSSYEQYF

size: -
V: TRBV5-1
D: TRBD2
J: TRBJ2-1
DNA: TGCGCCAGCACTCGGACTAGCGGGGGGGCTTATGAGCAGTTCTTC
CDR3: CASTRTSGGAYEQFF

size: -
V: TRBV2
D: TRBD1
J: TRBJ2-7
DNA: TGTGCCAGCAGGCGGGACAGGGACTACGAGCAGTACTTC
CDR3: CASRRDRDYEQYF

size: -
V: TRBV6-1
D: -
J: TRBJ2-3
DNA: TGTGCCAGCAGTGAAGGCGGCAGCACAGATACGCAGTATTTT
CDR3: CASSEGGSTDTQYF

size: -
V: TRBV5-4
D: TRBD2
J: TRBJ2-1
DNA: TGTGCCAGCAGCAGTGGCCCACTAGCGGGAGGGATCAATGAGCAGTTCTTC
CDR3: CASSSGPLAGGINEQFF

size: -
V: TRBV2
D: TRBD2
J: TRBJ2-2
DNA: TGTGCCACTGAACGGGGGGCCGGGGAGCTGTTTTTT
CDR3: CATERGAGELFF

size: once
V: TRBV5-5
D: TRBD1
J: TRBJ1-1
DNA: TGTGCCAGCAGCCCCTCGGACAGGGAGAACACTGAAGCTTTCTTT
CDR3: CASSPSDRENTEAFF

size: once
V: TRBV5-1
D: -
J: TRBJ1-2
DNA: TGCGCCAGCAGCTTGGCAGCTTCTTCAGGGGACTATGGCTACACCTTC
CDR3: CASSLAASSGDYGYTF

size: few
V: TRBV19
D: -
J: TRBJ2-7
DNA: TGTGCCAGTAGTACTCCCGCGGTGCCCTACGAGCAGTACTTC
CDR3: CASSTPAVPYEQYF

size: once
V: TRBV5-1
D: TRBD1
J: TRBJ2-5
DNA: TGCGCCAGCAGCCTAAGCACCGGGACAGGGGTAGAGACCCAGTACTTC
CDR3: CASSLSTGTGVETQYF

size: -
V: TRBV7-9
D: -
J: TRBJ2-1
DNA: TGTGCCAGCAGCTTAGCCCGGGGGTTCGGGATTGAGCAGTTCTTC
CDR3: CASSLARGFGIEQFF

size: -
V: TRBV5-1
D: -
J: TRBJ2-1
DNA: TGCGCCAGCAGCTTGGTTGGGGCGAATGAGCAGTTCTTC
CDR3: CASSLVGANEQFF

size: -
V: TRBV5-5
D: TRBD2
J: TRBJ2-5
DNA: TGTGCCAGCAGTCTCCAGACTAGCACGGAGACCCAGTACTTC
CDR3: CASSLQTSTETQYF

size: few
V: TRBV28
D: -
J: TRBJ1-6
DNA: TGTGCCAGCAGTTTATCAAGTAGACCCCTCCACTTT
CDR3: CASSLSSRPLHF

size: once
V: TRBV4-1
D: TRBD2
J: TRBJ2-7
DNA: TGCGCCAGCAGCCAAGTGGGGGGGGGCTACGAGCAGTACTTC
CDR3: CASSQVGGGYEQYF

size: -
V: TRBV7-2
D: TRBD2
J: TRBJ2-1
DNA: TGTGCCAGCCACCTAGCGGGAGTTACGGGGGAGCAGTTCTTC
CDR3: CASHLAGVTGEQFF

size: -
V: TRBV10-3
D: -
J: TRBJ2-2
DNA: TGTGCCATCAGTGTCCCAGGGAACCGGGAGCTGTTTTTT
CDR3: CAISVPGNRELFF

size: -
V: TRBV19
D: TRBD1
J: TRBJ1-4
DNA: TGTGCCAGTAGTCCGGGACAGAGTTTAAATGAAAAACTGTTTTTT
CDR3: CASSPGQSLNEKLFF

size: -
V: TRBV4-1
D: -
J: TRBJ2-3
DNA: TGCGCCAGCAGCCAAGAAGGGGGGGCTGGAGCGCCCACAGATACGCAGTATTTT
CDR3: CASSQEGGAGAPTDTQYF

size: -
V: TRBV28
D: -
J: TRBJ1-1
DNA: TGTGCCAGCAGTTTAGTGGGAGGGGAGATGAACACTGAAGCTTTCTTT
CDR3: CASSLVGGEMNTEAFF

size: few
V: TRBV7-9
D: -
J: TRBJ1-3
DNA: TGTGCCAGCAGCTCAGGGTTCTCTGGAAACACCATATATTTT
CDR3: CASSSGFSGNTIYF

size: -
V: TRBV2
D: -
J: TRBJ1-4
DNA: TGTGCCAGCAGTGAGAGCGGGGGAGATAATGAAAAACTGTTTTTT
CDR3: CASSESGGDNEKLFF

size: -
V: TRBV19
D: TRBD1
J: TRBJ2-2
DNA: TGTGCCAGTAGTCCTAGGGACAGGGCCAACACCGGGGAGCTGTTTTTT
CDR3: CASSPRDRANTGELFF

size: -
V: TRBV19
D: -
J: TRBJ1-2
DNA: TGTGCCAGTATGGGGAACGACGGGGAAGGCTACACCTTC
CDR3: CASMGNDGEGYTF

size: -
V: TRBV11-2
D: -
J: TRBJ2-7
DNA: TGTGCCAGCAGCTTTTGGACAGACGAGCAGTACTTC
CDR3: CASSFWTDEQYF

size: -
V: TRBV19
D: TRBD2
J: TRBJ2-7
DNA: TGTGCCAGTAGTATCCCCGGAGCGGGGCACTACGAGCAGTACTTC
CDR3: CASSIPGAGHYEQYF

size: -
V: TRBV6-4
D: TRBD1
J: TRBJ1-6
DNA: TGTGCCAGCAGACAGGGACAGGGAAATTCACCCCTCCACTTT
CDR3: CASRQGQGNSPLHF

size: -
V: TRBV27
D: TRBD2
J: TRBJ2-3
DNA: TGTGCCAGCAGTTTAAGCGGGGGGTGGACAGATACGCAGTATTTT
CDR3: CASSLSGGWTDTQYF

size: -
V: TRBV9
D: -
J: TRBJ2-3
DNA: TGTGCCAGCAGCGTTCAGTTCAGCACAGATACGCAGTATTTT
CDR3: CASSVQFSTDTQYF

size: -
V: TRBV2
D: TRBD2
J: TRBJ2-1
DNA: TGTGCCAGCATAGGTATTAGCGGGAGACTTGAGCAGTTCTTC
CDR3: CASIGISGRLEQFF